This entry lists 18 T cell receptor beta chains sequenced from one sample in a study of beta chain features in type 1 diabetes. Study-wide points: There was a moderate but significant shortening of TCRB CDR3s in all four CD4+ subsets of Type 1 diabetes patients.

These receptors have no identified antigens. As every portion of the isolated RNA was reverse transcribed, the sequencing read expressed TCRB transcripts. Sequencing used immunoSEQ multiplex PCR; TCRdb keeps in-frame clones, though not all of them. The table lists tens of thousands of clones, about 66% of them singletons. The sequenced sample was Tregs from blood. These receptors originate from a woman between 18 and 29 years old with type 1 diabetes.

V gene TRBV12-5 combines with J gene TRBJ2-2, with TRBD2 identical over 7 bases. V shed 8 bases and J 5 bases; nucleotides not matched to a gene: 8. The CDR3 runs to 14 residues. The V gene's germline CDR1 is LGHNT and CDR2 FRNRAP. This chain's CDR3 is CASRASGMTGELFF. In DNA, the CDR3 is TGTGCTAGTCGGGCCAGCGGGATGACCGGGGAGCTGTTTTTT.

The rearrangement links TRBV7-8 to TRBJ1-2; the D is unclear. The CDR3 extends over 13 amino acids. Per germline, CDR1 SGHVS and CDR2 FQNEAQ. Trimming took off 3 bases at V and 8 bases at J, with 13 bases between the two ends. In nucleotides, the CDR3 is TGTGCCAGCAGCTTGGGAGGCACCTGGGGCTACACCTTC. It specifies CASSLGGTWGYTF.

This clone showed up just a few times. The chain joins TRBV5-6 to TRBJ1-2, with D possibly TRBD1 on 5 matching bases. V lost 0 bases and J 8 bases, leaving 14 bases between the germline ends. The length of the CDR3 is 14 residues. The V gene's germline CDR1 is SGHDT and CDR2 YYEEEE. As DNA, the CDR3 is TGTGCCAGCAGCTTGGTGCAGGGTTGGCGCGGCTACACCTTC. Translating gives CASSLVQGWRGYTF.

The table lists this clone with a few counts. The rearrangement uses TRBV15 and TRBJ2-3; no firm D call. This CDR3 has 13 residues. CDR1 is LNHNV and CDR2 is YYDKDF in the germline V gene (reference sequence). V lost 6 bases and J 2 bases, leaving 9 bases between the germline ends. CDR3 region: CATRLTSTDTQYF. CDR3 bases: TGTGCCACCAGGCTGACATCCACAGATACGCAGTATTTT.

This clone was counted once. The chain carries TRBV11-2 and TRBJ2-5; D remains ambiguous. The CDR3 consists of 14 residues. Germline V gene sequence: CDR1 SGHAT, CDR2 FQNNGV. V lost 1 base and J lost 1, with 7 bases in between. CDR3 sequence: CASSLVRGQETQYF. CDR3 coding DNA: TGTGCCAGCAGCTTAGTCCGAGGCCAAGAGACCCAGTACTTC.

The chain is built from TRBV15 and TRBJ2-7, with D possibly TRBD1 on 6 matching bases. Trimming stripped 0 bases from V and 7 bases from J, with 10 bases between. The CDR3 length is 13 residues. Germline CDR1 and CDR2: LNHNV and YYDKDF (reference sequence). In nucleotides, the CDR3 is TGTGCCACCAGCAGAGACACCGGGACAGAGCAGTACTTC. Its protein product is CATSRDTGTEQYF.

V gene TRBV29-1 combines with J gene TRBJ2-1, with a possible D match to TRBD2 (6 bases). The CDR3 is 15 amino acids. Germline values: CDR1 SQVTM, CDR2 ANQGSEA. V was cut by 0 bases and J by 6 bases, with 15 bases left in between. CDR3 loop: CSVEDFPGLFNEQFF. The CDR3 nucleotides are TGCAGCGTTGAAGATTTCCCGGGACTCTTCAATGAGCAGTTCTTC.

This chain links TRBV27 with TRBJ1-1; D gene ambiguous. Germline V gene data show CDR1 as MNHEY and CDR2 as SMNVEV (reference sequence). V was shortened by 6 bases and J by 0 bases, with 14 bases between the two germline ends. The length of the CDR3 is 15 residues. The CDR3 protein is CASRRSRVMNTEAFF. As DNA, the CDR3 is TGTGCCAGCAGGCGAAGCCGGGTGATGAACACTGAAGCTTTCTTT.

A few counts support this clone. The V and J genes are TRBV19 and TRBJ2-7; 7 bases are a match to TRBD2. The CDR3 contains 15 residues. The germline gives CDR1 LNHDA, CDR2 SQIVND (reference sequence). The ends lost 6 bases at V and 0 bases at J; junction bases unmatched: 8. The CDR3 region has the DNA TGTGCCAGTAGAACTAGCGCCGTCGCCTCCTACGAGCAGTACTTC. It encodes CASRTSAVASYEQYF.

CDR3 in amino acids: CASSWGILADSYNEQFF. Written as DNA, the CDR3 is TGTGCCAGCAGCTGGGGTATCCTAGCGGACTCCTACAATGAGCAGTTCTTC. The V and J genes are TRBV5-8 and TRBJ2-1, with TRBD2 identical over 7 bases. Germline CDR1 reads SGHTS; CDR2 reads YDEGEE. The CDR3 loop spans 17 amino acids. V lost 3 bases and J lost 0; bases outside the gene matches: 9.

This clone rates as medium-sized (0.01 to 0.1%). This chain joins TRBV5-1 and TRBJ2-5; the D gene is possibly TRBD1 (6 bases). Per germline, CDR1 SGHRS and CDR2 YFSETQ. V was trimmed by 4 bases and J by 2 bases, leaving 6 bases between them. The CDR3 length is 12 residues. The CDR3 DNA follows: TGCGCCAGCAGCGGGACACAAGAGACCCAGTACTTC. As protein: CASSGTQETQYF.

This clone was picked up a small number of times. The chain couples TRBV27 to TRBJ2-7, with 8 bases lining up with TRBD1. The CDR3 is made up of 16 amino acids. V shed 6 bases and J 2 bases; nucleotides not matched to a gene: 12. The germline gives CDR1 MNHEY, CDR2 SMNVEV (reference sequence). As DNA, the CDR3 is TGTGCCAGCAGCCGCCTTCCGGGACAGGCCACCTACGAGCAGTACTTC. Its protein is CASSRLPGQATYEQYF.

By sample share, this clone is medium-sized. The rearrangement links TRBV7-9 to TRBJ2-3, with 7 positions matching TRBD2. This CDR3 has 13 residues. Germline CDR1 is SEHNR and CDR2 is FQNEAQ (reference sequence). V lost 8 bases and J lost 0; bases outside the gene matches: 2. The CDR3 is CASDSGSTDTQYF. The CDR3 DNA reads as TGTGCCAGCGATAGCGGGAGCACAGATACGCAGTATTTT.

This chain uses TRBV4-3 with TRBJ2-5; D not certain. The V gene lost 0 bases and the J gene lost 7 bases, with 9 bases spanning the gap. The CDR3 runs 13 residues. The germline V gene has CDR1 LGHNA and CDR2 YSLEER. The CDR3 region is CASSQDRVGTQYF. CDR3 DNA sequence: TGCGCCAGCAGCCAAGATCGGGTGGGGACCCAGTACTTC.

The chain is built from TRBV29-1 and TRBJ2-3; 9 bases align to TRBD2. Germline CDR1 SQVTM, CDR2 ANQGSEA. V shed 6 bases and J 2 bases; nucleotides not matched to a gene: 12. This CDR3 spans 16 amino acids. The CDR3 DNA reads TGCAGCGTGCATCCGGGACTAGCTAAAGCCACAGATACGCAGTATTTT. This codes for CSVHPGLAKATDTQYF.

This chain's CDR3 is CASSLVVGTDTEAFF. In DNA, the CDR3 is TGTGCCAGCAGCTTAGTTGTAGGGACTGACACTGAAGCTTTCTTT. The chain recombines TRBV11-2 with TRBJ1-1; weak D call: TRBD1 (5 bases). The length of the CDR3 is 15 residues. The V gene's germline CDR1 is SGHAT and CDR2 FQNNGV. V was clipped by 1 base and J by 3 bases, with 12 bases between them.

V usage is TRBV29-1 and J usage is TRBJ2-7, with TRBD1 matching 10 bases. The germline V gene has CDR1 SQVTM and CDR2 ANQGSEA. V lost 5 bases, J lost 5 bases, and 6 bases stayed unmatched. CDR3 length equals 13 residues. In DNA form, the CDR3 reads TGCAGCGTTTTTGAGGGACAGGGGAACGAGCAGTACTTC. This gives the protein CSVFEGQGNEQYF.

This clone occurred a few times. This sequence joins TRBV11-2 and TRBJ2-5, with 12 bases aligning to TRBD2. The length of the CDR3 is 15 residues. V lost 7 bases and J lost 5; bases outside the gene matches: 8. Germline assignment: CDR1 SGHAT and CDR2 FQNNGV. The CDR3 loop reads CASTRTGTSGETQYF. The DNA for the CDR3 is TGTGCCAGCACCCGAACCGGGACTAGCGGGGAGACCCAGTACTTC.